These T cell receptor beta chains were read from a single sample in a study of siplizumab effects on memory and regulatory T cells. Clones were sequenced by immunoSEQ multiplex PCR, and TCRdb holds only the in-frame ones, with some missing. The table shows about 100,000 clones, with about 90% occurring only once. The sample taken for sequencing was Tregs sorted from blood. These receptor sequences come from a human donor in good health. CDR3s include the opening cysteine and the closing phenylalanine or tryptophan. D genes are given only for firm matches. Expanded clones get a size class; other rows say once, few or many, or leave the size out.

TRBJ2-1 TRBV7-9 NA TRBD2 TGTGCCAGCAGCTTAGGAGCGGGAGGGTCCCATGAGCAGTTCTTC CASSLGAGGSHEQFF
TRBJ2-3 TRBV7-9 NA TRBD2 TGTGCCAGCAGCGCCGGGACTAGAATAGATACGCAGTATTTT CASSAGTRIDTQYF
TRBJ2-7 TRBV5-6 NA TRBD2 TGTGCCAGCAGCCCGCTAGGGGGTAGCGGGAGTTACGAGCAGTACTTC CASSPLGGSGSYEQYF
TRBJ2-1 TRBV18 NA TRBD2 TGTGCCAGCTCAATGGGACTAGCGGGAATGGATGAGCAGTTCTTC CASSMGLAGMDEQFF
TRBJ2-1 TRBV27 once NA TGTGCCAGCGCCTTTCGAGGCCTTGGGAATGAGCAGTTCTTC CASAFRGLGNEQFF
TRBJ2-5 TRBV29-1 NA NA TGCAGCGTTGAATCGGGGGGCCTGGAGACCCAGTACTTC CSVESGGLETQYF
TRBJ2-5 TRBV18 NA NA TGTGCCAGCTCACCTTTGACTGGGCCGACCCAGTACTTC CASSPLTGPTQYF
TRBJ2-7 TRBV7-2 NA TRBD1 TGTGCCAGCAGCTTAGCCGACAGGGGGAAATACGAGCAGTACTTC CASSLADRGKYEQYF
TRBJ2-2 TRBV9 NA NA TGTGCCAGCAGCGTAGCCCCTTCAGAGGGGACACGGAACACCGGGGAGCTGTTTTTT CASSVAPSEGTRNTGELFF
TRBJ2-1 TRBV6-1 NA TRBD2 TGTGCCAGCAGCGCCGGGACTAGTTACAATGAGCAGTTCTTC CASSAGTSYNEQFF
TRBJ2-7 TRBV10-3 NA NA TGTGCCATCGCCCGGACCGTCGACGAGCAGTACTTC CAIARTVDEQYF
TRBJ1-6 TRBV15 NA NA TGTGCCACCAGCAGAAACGGGATTACGGGTTCGCCCCTCCACTTT CATSRNGITGSPLHF
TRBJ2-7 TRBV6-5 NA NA TGTGCCAGCAGTTACTCGGGCAGGGACGGGAAGCAGTACTTC CASSYSGRDGKQYF
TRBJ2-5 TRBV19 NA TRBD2 TGTGCCAGTAGTATAGCCCATTCCAGAGCGGGAGGGAAACAAGAGACCCAGTACTTC CASSIAHSRAGGKQETQYF
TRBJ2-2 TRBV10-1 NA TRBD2 TGCGCCAGCAGGGGACTAAAGAACACCGGGGAGCTGTTTTTT CASRGLKNTGELFF
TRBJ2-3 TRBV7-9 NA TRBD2 TGTGCCAGCAGCTCTACCCTTAGCGGGAGCCCAGATACGCAGTATTTT CASSSTLSGSPDTQYF
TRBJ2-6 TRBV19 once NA TGTGCCAGTAGTATCATCGGGTCTGCTGGGGCCAACGTCCTGACTTTC CASSIIGSAGANVLTF
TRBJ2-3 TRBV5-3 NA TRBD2 TGTGCCAGAAGCCCGTGGACTAGCGTGGTAGATACGCAGTATTTT CARSPWTSVVDTQYF
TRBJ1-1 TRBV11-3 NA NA TGTGCCAGCAGCTTAGCCGGGCGGGGCACTGAAGCTTTCTTT CASSLAGRGTEAFF
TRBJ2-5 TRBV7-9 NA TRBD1 TGTGCCAGCAGCCCCAGACAGGGGATTCGGGTGACCCAGTACTTC CASSPRQGIRVTQYF
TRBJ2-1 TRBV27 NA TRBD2 TGTGCCAGCAGCCTAAGGACTAGCGGGTACAATGAGCAGTTCTTC CASSLRTSGYNEQFF
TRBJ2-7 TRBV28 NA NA TGTGCCAGCAGTTATTGGGGGGCCCACGAGCAGTACTTC CASSYWGAHEQYF